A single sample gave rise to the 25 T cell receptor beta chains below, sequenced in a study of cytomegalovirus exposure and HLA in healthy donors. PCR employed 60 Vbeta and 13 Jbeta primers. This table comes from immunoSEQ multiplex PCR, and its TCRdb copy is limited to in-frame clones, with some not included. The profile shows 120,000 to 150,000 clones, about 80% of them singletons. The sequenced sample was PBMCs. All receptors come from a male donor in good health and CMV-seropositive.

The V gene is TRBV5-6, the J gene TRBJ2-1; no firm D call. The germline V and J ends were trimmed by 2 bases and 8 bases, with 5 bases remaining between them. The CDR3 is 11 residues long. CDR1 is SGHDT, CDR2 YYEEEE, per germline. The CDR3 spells CASSLADEQFF. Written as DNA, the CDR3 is TGTGCCAGCAGCTTAGCCGATGAGCAGTTCTTC.

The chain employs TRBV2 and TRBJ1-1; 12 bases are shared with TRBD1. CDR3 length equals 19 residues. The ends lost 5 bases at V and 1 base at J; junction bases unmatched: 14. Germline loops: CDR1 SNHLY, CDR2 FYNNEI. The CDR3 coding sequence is TGTGCCAGCAGTCTCCCGATTCTTCCGGGACAGGGGGCGAACACTGAAGCTTTCTTT. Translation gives CASSLPILPGQGANTEAFF.

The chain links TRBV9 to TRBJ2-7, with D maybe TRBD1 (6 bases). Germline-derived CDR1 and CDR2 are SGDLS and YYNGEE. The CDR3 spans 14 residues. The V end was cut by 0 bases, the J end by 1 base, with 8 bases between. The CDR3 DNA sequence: TGTGCCAGCAGCGTAGGGGGGCCATCCTACGAGCAGTACTTC. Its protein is CASSVGGPSYEQYF.

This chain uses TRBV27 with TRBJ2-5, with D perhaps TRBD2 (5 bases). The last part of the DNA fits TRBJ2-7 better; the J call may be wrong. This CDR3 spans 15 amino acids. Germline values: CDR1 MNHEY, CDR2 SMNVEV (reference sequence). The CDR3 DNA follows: TGTGCCAGCAGTTTGTGGAGGACCCCGGGCCACGAGCAGTACTTC. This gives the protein CASSLWRTPGHEQYF.

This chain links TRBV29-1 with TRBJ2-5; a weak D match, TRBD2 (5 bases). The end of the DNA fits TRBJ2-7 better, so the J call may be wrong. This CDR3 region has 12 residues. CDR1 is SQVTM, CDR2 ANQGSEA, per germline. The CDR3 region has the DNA TGCAGCGTTGTCGCGGGCTCCTACGAGCAGTACTTC. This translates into CSVVAGSYEQYF.

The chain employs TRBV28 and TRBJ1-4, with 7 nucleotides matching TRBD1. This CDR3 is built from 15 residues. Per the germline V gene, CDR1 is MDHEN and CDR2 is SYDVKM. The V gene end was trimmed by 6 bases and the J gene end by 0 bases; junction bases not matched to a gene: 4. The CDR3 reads CASRATGTTNEKLFF. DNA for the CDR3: TGTGCCAGCAGGGCGACAGGGACAACTAATGAAAAACTGTTTTTT.

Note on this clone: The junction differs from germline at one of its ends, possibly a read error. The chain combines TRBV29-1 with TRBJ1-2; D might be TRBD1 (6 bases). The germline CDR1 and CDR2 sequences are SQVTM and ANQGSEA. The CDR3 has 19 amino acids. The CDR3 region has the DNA TGCAGCGTTGATTTCGTGTTGAGGGGGGGTTCACGTCCCTACTATGGCTACCCCTTC. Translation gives CSVDFVLRGGSRPYYGYPF.

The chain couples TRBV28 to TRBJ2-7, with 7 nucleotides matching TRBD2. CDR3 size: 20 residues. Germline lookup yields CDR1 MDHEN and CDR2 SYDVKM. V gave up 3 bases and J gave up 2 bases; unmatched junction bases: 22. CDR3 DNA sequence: TGTGCCAGCAGTTTTAGTTTAGGCTCCCCGAACCTAGCGGAGACCTACGAGCAGTACTTC. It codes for CASSFSLGSPNLAETYEQYF.

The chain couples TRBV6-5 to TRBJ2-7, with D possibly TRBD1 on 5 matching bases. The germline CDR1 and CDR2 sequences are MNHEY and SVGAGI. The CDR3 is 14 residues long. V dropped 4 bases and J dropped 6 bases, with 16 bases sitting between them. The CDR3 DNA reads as TGTGCCAGCAGTTCAGGGTCCTCTTGGGGCGAGCAGTACTTC. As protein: CASSSGSSWGEQYF.

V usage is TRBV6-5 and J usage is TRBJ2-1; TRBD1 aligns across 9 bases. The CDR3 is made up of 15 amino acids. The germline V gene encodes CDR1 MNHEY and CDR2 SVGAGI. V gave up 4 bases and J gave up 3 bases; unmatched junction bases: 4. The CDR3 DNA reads TGTGCCAGCAGTTTCCGGGACAGGGTCTACAATGAGCAGTTCTTC. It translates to CASSFRDRVYNEQFF.

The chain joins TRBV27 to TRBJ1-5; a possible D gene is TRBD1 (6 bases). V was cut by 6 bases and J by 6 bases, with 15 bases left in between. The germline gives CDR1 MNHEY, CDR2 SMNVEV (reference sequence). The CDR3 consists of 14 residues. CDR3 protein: CASRRSGAGQPQHF. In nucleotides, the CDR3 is TGTGCCAGCAGACGGTCAGGGGCAGGTCAGCCCCAGCATTTT.

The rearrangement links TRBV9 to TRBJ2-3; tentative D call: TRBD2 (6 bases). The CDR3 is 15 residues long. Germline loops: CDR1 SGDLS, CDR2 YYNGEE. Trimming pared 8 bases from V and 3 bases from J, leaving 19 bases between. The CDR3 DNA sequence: TGTGCCAGTGGAACCGGGACTTCAGCGACAGATACGCAGTATTTT. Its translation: CASGTGTSATDTQYF.

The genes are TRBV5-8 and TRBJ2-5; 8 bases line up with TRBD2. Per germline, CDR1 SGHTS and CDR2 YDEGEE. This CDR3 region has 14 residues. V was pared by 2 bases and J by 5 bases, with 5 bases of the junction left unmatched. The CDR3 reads CASSFLIAGETQYF. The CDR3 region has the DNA TGTGCCAGCAGCTTCCTGATAGCGGGGGAGACCCAGTACTTC.

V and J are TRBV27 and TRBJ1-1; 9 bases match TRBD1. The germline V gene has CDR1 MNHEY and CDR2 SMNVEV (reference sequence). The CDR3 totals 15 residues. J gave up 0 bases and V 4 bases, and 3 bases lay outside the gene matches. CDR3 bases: TGTGCCAGCAGTTGGGGACAGGGAATGAACACTGAAGCTTTCTTT. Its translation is CASSWGQGMNTEAFF.

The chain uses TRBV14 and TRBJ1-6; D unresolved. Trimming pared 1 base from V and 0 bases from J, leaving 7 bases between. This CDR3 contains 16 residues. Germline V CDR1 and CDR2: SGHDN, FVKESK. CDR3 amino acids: CASSQVVGSYNSPLHF. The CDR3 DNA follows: TGTGCCAGCAGCCAAGTAGTTGGCTCCTATAATTCACCCCTCCACTTT.

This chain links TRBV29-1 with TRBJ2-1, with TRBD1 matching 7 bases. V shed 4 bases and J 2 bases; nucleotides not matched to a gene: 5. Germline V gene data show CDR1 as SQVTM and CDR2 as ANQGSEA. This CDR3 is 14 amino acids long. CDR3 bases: TGCAGCGTTGGAGTGACAGGGACCTACAATGAGCAGTTCTTC. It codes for CSVGVTGTYNEQFF.

CDR3 sequence: CASTHRVSEPPDTQYF. CDR3 sequence (DNA): TGTGCCAGCACCCACCGGGTTTCCGAACCTCCAGATACGCAGTATTTT. The rearrangement uses TRBV28 and TRBJ2-3; D not certain. The CDR3 has 16 residues. V was shortened by 7 bases and J by 4 bases, with 21 bases between the two germline ends. The germline CDR1 and CDR2 sequences are MDHEN and SYDVKM.

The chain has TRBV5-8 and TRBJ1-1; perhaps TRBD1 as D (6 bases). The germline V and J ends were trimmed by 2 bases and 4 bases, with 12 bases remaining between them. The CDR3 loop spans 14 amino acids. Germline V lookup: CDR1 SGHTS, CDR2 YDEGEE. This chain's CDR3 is CASSFQGLGTEAFF. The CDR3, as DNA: TGTGCCAGCAGCTTCCAGGGGCTGGGCACTGAAGCTTTCTTT.

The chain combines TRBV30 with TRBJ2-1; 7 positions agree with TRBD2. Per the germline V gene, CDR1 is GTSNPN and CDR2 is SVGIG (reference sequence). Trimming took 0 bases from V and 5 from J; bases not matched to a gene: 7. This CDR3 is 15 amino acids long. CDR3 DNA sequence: TGTGCCTGGAGTGTCGGGACTACCTCAAACAATGAGCAGTTCTTC. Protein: CAWSVGTTSNNEQFF.

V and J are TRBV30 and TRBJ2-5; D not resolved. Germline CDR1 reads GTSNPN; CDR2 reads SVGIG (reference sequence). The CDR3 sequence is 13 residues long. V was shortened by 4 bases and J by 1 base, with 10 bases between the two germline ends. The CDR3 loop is CAWIPGPQETQYF. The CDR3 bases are TGTGCCTGGATACCGGGTCCCCAAGAGACCCAGTACTTC.

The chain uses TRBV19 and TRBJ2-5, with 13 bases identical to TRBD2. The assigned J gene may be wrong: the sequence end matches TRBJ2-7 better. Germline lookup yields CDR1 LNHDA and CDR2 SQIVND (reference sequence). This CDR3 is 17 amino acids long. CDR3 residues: CASSKGSGTSGTYEQYF. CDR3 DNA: TGTGCCAGTAGTAAAGGGTCCGGGACTAGCGGGACCTACGAGCAGTACTTC.

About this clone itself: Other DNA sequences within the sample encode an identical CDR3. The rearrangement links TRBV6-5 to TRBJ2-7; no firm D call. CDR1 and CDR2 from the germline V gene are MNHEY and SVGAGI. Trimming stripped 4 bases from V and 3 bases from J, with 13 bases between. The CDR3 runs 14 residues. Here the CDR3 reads CASSSNVGVYEQYF. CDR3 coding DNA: TGTGCCAGCAGTTCGAATGTCGGAGTCTACGAGCAGTACTTC.

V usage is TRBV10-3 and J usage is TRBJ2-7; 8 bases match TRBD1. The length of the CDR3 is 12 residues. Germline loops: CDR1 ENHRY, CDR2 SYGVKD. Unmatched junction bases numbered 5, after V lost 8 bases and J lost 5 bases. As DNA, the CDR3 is TGTGCCATCTTAGGGACAGGTAACGAGCAGTACTTC. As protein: CAILGTGNEQYF.

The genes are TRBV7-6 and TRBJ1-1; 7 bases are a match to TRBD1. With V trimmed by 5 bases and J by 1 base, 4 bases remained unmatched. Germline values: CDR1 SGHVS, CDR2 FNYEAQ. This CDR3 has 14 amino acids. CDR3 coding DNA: TGTGCCAGCAGCCCGGACAGGTCGAACACTGAAGCTTTCTTT. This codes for CASSPDRSNTEAFF.

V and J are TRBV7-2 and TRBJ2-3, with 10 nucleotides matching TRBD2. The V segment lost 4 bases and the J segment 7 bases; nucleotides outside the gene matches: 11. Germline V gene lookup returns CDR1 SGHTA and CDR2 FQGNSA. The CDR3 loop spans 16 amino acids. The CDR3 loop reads CASSSLGLAEAHTQYF. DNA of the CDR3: TGTGCCAGCAGCTCCCTAGGACTAGCGGAGGCCCATACGCAGTATTTT.